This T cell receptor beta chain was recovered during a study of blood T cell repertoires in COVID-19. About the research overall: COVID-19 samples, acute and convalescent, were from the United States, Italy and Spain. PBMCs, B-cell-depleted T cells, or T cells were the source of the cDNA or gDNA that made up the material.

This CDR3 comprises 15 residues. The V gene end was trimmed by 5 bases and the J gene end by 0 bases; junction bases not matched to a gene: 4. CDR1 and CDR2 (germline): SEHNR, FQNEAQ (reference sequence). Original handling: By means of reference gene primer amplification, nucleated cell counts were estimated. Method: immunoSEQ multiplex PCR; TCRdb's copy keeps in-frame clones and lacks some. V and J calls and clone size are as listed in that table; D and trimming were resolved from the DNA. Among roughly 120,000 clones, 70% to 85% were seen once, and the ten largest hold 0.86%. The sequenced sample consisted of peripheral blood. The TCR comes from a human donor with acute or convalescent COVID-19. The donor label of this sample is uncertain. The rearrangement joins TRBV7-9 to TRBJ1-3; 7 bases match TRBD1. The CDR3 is CASSPDRASGNTIYF. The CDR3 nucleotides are TGTGCCAGCAGCCCTGACAGGGCCTCTGGAAACACCATATATTTT.